The clone carrying this T cell receptor (beta chain) has only a few counts. This entry comes from a study of beta chain features in type 1 diabetes. TCRB transcripts that were expressed got sequenced, as all of the isolated RNA had been reverse transcribed. Assay used: immunoSEQ multiplex PCR; TCRdb lists only in-frame clones, some missing. The data show 150,000 to 200,000 clones, over 7.5% seen once. V shed 5 bases, J shed 2 bases, and the junction held 15 bases outside the gene matches. Germline V gives CDR1 SGHAT, CDR2 FQNNGV. The CDR3 consists of 19 residues. The sample consisted of central memory CD4+ T cells from blood. This TCR came from a woman under 30 in good health. The chain recombines TRBV11-2 with TRBJ2-1, with 10 bases matching TRBD2. The CDR3 region is CASSRRIWTSGATYNEQFF. The CDR3 DNA is TGTGCCAGCAGCCGAAGAATCTGGACTAGCGGAGCTACCTACAATGAGCAGTTCTTC.